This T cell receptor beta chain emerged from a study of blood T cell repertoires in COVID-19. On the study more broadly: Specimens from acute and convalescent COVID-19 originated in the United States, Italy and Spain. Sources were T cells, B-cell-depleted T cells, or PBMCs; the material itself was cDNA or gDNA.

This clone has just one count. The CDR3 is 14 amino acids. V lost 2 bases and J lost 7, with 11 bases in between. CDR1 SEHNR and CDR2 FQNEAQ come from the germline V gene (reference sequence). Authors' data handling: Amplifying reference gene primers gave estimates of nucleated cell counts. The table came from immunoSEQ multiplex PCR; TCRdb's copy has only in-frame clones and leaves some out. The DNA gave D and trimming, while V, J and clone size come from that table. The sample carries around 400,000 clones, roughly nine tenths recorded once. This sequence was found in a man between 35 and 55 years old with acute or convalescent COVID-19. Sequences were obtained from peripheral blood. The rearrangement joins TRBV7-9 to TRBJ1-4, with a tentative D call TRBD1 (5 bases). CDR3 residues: CASSLKARAEKLFF. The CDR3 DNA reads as TGTGCCAGCAGCTTAAAAGCCAGGGCTGAAAAACTGTTTTTT. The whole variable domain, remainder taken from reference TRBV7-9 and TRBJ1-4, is DTGVSQNPRHKITKRGQNVTFRCDPISEHNRLYWYRQTLGQGPEFLTYFQNEAQLEKSRLLSDRFSAERPKGSFSTLEIQRTEQGDSAMYLCASSLKARAEKLFFGSGTQLSVL.